Listed here are 18 T cell receptor beta chains from one sample, sequenced in a study of PD-L1 blockade in urothelial cancer (dated by TCRdb to the late 2010s). According to the study, the label for this sample's time point signals: peripheral blood 6 weeks after treatment start. Receptors were amplified or captured by the immunoSEQ multiplex PCR assay. This immuneACCESS table, as held by TCRdb, lists in-frame sequences with V and J called but not all clones. Of the missing ones, under half trace to an unresolved V gene in checked studies; the others have no known cause. This sample lists more than 90,000 clones; roughly 85% were detected once. Clones ranked in the top ten supply under 9.5% of the sample. This sample comprised PBMCs, obtained around atezolizumab (anti-PD-L1) treatment. These receptors were taken from a man between 65 and 80 years old with urothelial cancer.

The chain combines TRBV12-2 with TRBJ2-7; the DNA was not compared with TRBD2, the D call given in the table. TRBV12-2 is termed a pseudogene. The CDR3 runs 16 residues. CDR3 region: CASRSGLAITYYEQYF. The CDR3 bases are TGTGCAAGTCGCTCGGGACTAGCCATCACCTACTACGAGCAGTACTTC.

The chain is built from TRBV27 and TRBJ2-3, with D unresolved. Trimming removed 2 bases from V and 8 bases from J, with 11 bases in between. The germline V gene has CDR1 MNHEY and CDR2 SMNVEV (reference sequence). The CDR3 contains 13 residues. For the CDR3, the DNA is TGTGCCAGCAGTTTAAAAAGTATGAGTACGCAGTATTTT. Amino acid sequence: CASSLKSMSTQYF.

V gene TRBV7-9 combines with J gene TRBJ1-4; the D is unclear. CDR3 length: 10 residues. The V end was cut by 7 bases, the J end by 11 bases, with 8 bases between. Germline assignment: CDR1 SEHNR and CDR2 FQNEAQ (reference sequence). CDR3 sequence reads: CASNLGKLFF. CDR3 DNA sequence: TGTGCCAGCAACCTCGGTAAACTGTTTTTT. The entire variable domain, with the rest obtained from reference TRBV7-9 and TRBJ1-4, is as follows: DTGVSQNPRHKITKRGQNVTFRCDPISEHNRLYWYRQTLGQGPEFLTYFQNEAQLEKSRLLSDRFSAERPKGSFSTLEIQRTEQGDSAMYLCASNLGKLFFGSGTQLSVL.

This chain joins TRBV6-1 and TRBJ2-7, with 7 bases that match TRBD2. This CDR3 is 15 amino acids long. Trimming took 2 bases from V and 4 from J; bases not matched to a gene: 8. Germline V CDR1 and CDR2: MNHNS, SASEGT. Written as DNA, the CDR3 is TGTGCCAGCAGTGAATCCGTAGCGGGTGTTTACGAGCAGTACTTC. Translated, it gives CASSESVAGVYEQYF.

This clone appeared a few times. The same CDR3 arises from other DNA sequences in this sample as well. The rearrangement links TRBV29-1 to TRBJ1-1; D is perhaps TRBD1 (6 bases). The CDR3 sequence is 12 residues long. Between the trimmed V and J ends, which lost 6 bases and 1 base, there was a span of 9 bases. CDR1 is SQVTM and CDR2 is ANQGSEA in the germline V gene. In DNA form, the CDR3 reads TGCAGCGTGGGACACCCGAACACTGAAGCTTTCTTT. Amino acids: CSVGHPNTEAFF. The full variable domain, its missing parts supplied by reference TRBV29-1 and TRBJ1-1, is SAVISQKPSRDICQRGTSLTIQCQVDSQVTMMFWYRQQPGQSLTLIATANQGSEATYESGFVIDKFPISRPNLTFSTLTVSNMSPEDSSIYLCSVGHPNTEAFFGQGTRLTVV.

The chain couples TRBV5-1 to TRBJ2-4; perhaps TRBD1 as D (5 bases). Per the germline V gene, CDR1 is SGHRS and CDR2 is YFSETQ. V shed 4 bases and J shed 5 bases, with 7 bases lying between them. The CDR3 spans 12 residues. As DNA, the CDR3 is TGCGCCAGCAGCGGCAGGGAAAACATTCAGTACTTC. This sequence encodes CASSGRENIQYF. The full variable domain, completed using reference TRBV5-1 and TRBJ2-4, is KAGVTQTPRYLIKTRGQQVTLSCSPISGHRSVSWYQQTPGQGLQFLFEYFSETQRNKGNFPGRFSGRQFSNSRSEMNVSTLELGDSALYLCASSGRENIQYFGAGTRLSVL.

The chain joins TRBV7-9 to TRBJ2-3; TRBD1 matches 10 bases. The CDR3 loop spans 14 amino acids. Germline V gives CDR1 SEHNR, CDR2 FQNEAQ (reference sequence). V was pared by 5 bases and J by 4 bases, with 3 bases of the junction left unmatched. CDR3: CASSLGTGADTQYF. CDR3 DNA: TGTGCCAGCAGCCTGGGGACAGGGGCAGATACGCAGTATTTT.

The chain recombines TRBV6-4 with TRBJ2-1; D possibly corresponds to TRBD2 (6 bases). CDR1 is MRHNA, CDR2 SNTAGT, per germline. CDR3 length: 14 residues. Trimming cost V 4 bases and J 5 bases, with 12 bases left between them. As DNA, the CDR3 is TGTGCCAGCAGTGTAGAACTAGCAGACAATGAGCAGTTCTTC. Residues: CASSVELADNEQFF.

The chain combines TRBV7-9 with TRBJ2-5; 10 nucleotides agree with TRBD1. Germline V gene lookup returns CDR1 SEHNR and CDR2 FQNEAQ (reference sequence). CDR3 length: 15 amino acids. V trimming: 0 bases; J trimming: 5 bases; junction bases outside the gene matches: 3. CDR3 sequence reads: CASSLATGGAETQYF. CDR3 DNA: TGTGCCAGCAGCTTAGCGACAGGGGGCGCGGAGACCCAGTACTTC. Looking up the rest from reference TRBV7-9 and TRBJ2-5 gives the full variable domain: DTGVSQNPRHKITKRGQNVTFRCDPISEHNRLYWYRQTLGQGPEFLTYFQNEAQLEKSRLLSDRFSAERPKGSFSTLEIQRTEQGDSAMYLCASSLATGGAETQYFGPGTRLLVL.

This clone was seen a handful of times. The rearrangement uses TRBV27 and TRBJ2-3; 8 positions match TRBD2. CDR3 length equals 14 residues. Germline CDR1 MNHEY, CDR2 SMNVEV (reference sequence). With V trimmed by 6 bases and J by 2 bases, 4 bases remained unmatched. The CDR3 DNA follows: TGTGCCAGCAGCTCTAGCGGGCCCACAGATACGCAGTATTTT. Translating gives CASSSSGPTDTQYF.

The chain has TRBV18 and TRBJ1-2; D might be TRBD1 (6 bases). The ends were cut back, 3 bases at V and 8 bases at J, with 16 bases in the middle. The V gene's germline CDR1 is KGHSH and CDR2 LQKENI. The CDR3 length is 14 residues. CDR3 residues: CASSPGPGGLGYTF. Written as DNA, the CDR3 is TGTGCCAGCTCACCCGGCCCGGGGGGCCTAGGCTACACCTTC.

The V and J genes are TRBV7-2 and TRBJ1-6; D is unresolved. The CDR3 loop spans 12 amino acids. V was pared by 5 bases and J by 6 bases, with 5 bases between. CDR1 and CDR2 (germline): SGHTA, FQGNSA. As DNA, the CDR3 is TGTGCCAGCAGCCCCGTTAATTCACCCCTCCACTTT. Translated, it gives CASSPVNSPLHF.

The rearrangement joins TRBV9 to TRBJ2-5; TRBD2 aligns across 7 bases. The J segment lost 3 bases and the V segment lost 4 bases, leaving 6 bases of the junction unmatched. The CDR3 consists of 14 residues. Germline V gene data show CDR1 as SGDLS and CDR2 as YYNGEE. In DNA form, the CDR3 reads TGTGCCAGCAGCACCTTCGGGGGGAAAGAGACCCAGTACTTC. Its protein is CASSTFGGKETQYF.

J is TRBJ1-5 and V is TRBV4-2; 9 bases fit TRBD1. This CDR3 spans 14 amino acids. The junction had 2 bases not matched to a gene; V was cut back by 3 bases and J by 5 bases. The germline V gene has CDR1 LGHNA and CDR2 YNFKEQ. CDR3 amino acids: CASSHDRGYQPQHF. CDR3 coding DNA: TGTGCCAGCAGCCATGACAGGGGGTATCAGCCCCAGCATTTT.

The V gene is TRBV7-2, the J gene TRBJ2-1, with 9 bases that match TRBD2. With 2 bases clipped from V and 2 bases from J, the junction kept 4 bases outside the gene matches. The CDR3 has 16 amino acids. The germline V gene has CDR1 SGHTA and CDR2 FQGNSA. The CDR3 spells CASSLFRGRAYNEQFF. The CDR3 coding sequence is TGTGCCAGCAGCTTATTTCGCGGGAGGGCCTACAATGAGCAGTTCTTC.

V gene TRBV9 combines with J gene TRBJ2-1; the D is unclear. Germline V gives CDR1 SGDLS, CDR2 YYNGEE. The CDR3 totals 14 residues. V lost 0 bases, J lost 0 bases, and 4 bases lay in between. The CDR3 loop is CASSVGSSYNEQFF. In DNA, the CDR3 is TGTGCCAGCAGCGTAGGGAGCTCCTACAATGAGCAGTTCTTC.

The chain employs TRBV5-4 and TRBJ2-3; D is unclear. The CDR3 extends over 14 amino acids. Per the germline V gene, CDR1 is SGHNT and CDR2 is YYREEE (reference sequence). Trimming took off 4 bases at V and 4 bases at J, with 13 bases between the two ends. The CDR3 sequence is CASSDILVPDTQYF. Written as DNA, the CDR3 is TGTGCCAGCAGCGATATTTTAGTGCCAGATACGCAGTATTTT.

The chain joins TRBV30 to TRBJ1-1; D gene uncertain. The V gene's germline CDR1 is GTSNPN and CDR2 SVGIG (reference sequence). The CDR3 covers 14 residues. V was pared by 2 bases and J by 2 bases, with 12 bases between. In DNA form, the CDR3 reads TGTGCCTGGAGTCTCACAGTTTCCAACACTGAAGCTTTCTTT. Translated: CAWSLTVSNTEAFF.